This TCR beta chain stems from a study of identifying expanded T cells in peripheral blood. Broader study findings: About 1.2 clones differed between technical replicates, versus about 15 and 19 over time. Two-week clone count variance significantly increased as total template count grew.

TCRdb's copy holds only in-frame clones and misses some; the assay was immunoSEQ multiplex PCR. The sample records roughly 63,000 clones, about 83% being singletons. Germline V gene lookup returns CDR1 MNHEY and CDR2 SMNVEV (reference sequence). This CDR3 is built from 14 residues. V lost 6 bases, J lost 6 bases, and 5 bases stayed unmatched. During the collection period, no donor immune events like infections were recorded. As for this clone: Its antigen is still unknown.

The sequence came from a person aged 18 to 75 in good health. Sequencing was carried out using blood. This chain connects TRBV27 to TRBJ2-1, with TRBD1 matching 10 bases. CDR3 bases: TGTGCCAGCAGCGGACAGGGGGTCCGCAATGAGCAGTTCTTC. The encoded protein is CASSGQGVRNEQFF.